Presented here are 2 T cell receptor beta chains from one specimen sequenced in a study of cytomegalovirus exposure and HLA in healthy donors. Sequencing was performed with immunoSEQ multiplex PCR; in TCRdb, only in-frame clones are kept and a portion is missing. The sample contains 150,000 to 200,000 clones, around four fifths of which appear only once. Sequenced input: PBMCs. Source of these receptors: a young man in good health and CMV-seropositive.

The chain employs TRBV7-3 and TRBJ2-3, with 9 bases matching TRBD2. The CDR3 covers 16 residues. J gave up 7 bases and V 2 bases, and 10 bases lay outside the gene matches. From germline, CDR1 is SGHTA and CDR2 FQGTGA. CDR3 sequence (DNA): TGTGCCAGCAGCTTAGTAGTTGGCGGGGGGGTAAATACGCAGTATTTT. This gives the protein CASSLVVGGGVNTQYF.

The rearrangement links TRBV7-9 to TRBJ1-5; D gene uncertain. The CDR3 has 15 amino acids. CDR1 and CDR2 (germline): SEHNR, FQNEAQ (reference sequence). V lost 5 bases, J lost 5 bases, and 16 bases lay in between. The CDR3 is CASSTVNPGDQPQHF. As DNA, the CDR3 is TGTGCCAGCAGCACAGTAAATCCCGGCGATCAGCCCCAGCATTTT.